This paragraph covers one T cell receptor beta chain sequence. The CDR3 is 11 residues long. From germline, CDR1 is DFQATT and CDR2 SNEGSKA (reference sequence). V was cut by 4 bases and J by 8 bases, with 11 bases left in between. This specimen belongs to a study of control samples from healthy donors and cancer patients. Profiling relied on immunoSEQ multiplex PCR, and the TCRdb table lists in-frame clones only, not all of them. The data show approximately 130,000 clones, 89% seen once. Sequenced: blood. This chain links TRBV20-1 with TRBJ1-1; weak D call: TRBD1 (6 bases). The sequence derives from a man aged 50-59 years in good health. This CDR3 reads CSATPRGEAFF. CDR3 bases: TGCAGTGCTACCCCGAGGGGGGAAGCTTTCTTT.